The 20 T cell receptor beta chains below come from one sample, sequenced in a study of blood T cells in healthy people across ages. Through a sample-barcoded 5' primer and a J-beta primer mix, a second PCR was run for 7 to 11 cycles. Using its own MiXCR run on the 5' RACE reads, TCRdb lists one record per CDR3 protein. The sample has more than 500,000 distinct CDR3 sequences, 25% to 30% seen once. Sequenced sample: blood. These receptors all come from a woman in her seventies in good health.

The chain has TRBV4-2 and TRBJ2-3, with 8 bases fitting TRBD2. After removal of 1 base from V and 3 bases from J, the junction contained 6 bases not matched to a gene. The CDR3 covers 16 residues. Germline CDR1 LGHNA, CDR2 YNFKEQ. CDR3 sequence: CASSQAVSGGTDTQYF. The DNA for the CDR3 is TGTGCCAGCAGCCAAGCGGTCAGCGGGGGTACAGATACGCAGTATTTT.

The chain uses TRBV7-2 and TRBJ2-5; 7 bases match TRBD2. The CDR3 sequence is 15 residues long. The germline CDR1 and CDR2 sequences are SGHTA and FQGNSA. The V segment lost 4 bases and the J segment 3 bases; nucleotides outside the gene matches: 8. Written as DNA, the CDR3 is TGTGCCAGCAGCTACAACCCAGGGAGGGAAGAGACCCAGTACTTC. Translation gives CASSYNPGREETQYF. The entire variable domain, with the rest obtained from reference TRBV7-2 and TRBJ2-5, is as follows: GAGVSQSPSNKVTEKGKDVELRCDPISGHTALYWYRQSLGQGLEFLIYFQGNSAPDKSGLPSDRFSAERTGGSVSTLTIQRTQQEDSAVYLCASSYNPGREETQYFGPGTRLLVL.

The gene calls are TRBV20-1 and TRBJ1-2, with D maybe TRBD1 (5 bases). V dropped 1 base and J dropped 5 bases, with 20 bases sitting between them. Germline assignment: CDR1 DFQATT and CDR2 SNEGSKA (reference sequence). This CDR3 region has 16 residues. CDR3 residues: CSARVLPEPPGYGYTF. The CDR3 DNA reads as TGCAGTGCTAGAGTCCTCCCGGAGCCCCCAGGGTATGGCTACACCTTC.

V usage is TRBV6-6 and J usage is TRBJ1-2, with D unresolved. From germline, CDR1 is MNHNY and CDR2 SVGAGI (reference sequence). V lost 2 bases to trimming and J lost 6 bases, with 22 bases between them. The CDR3 contains 17 residues. The CDR3 nucleotides are TGTGCCAGCAGTTACGGAGAAGGCCAGTCGTCAGCGGATGGCTACACCTTC. Translating it yields CASSYGEGQSSADGYTF.

This clonotype was recorded a few times. At one boundary the junction diverges from the germline segment, which might be a read error. This chain uses TRBV2 with TRBJ2-2; no clear D. Germline CDR1 reads SNHLY; CDR2 reads FYNNEI. CDR3 size: 13 residues. CDR3 DNA: TGTGCCGGCAGTGAAGGCAGCACCGGGGAGCTGTTTTTT. Translation gives CAGSEGSTGELFF.

This clonotype was observed many times. Sequence at one end of the junction differs from germline and may be a read error. The gene calls are TRBV4-3 and TRBJ2-5; a weak D match, TRBD1 (5 bases). The assigned J gene may be wrong: the sequence end matches TRBJ2-3 better. The CDR3 spans 12 residues. Germline V gene data show CDR1 as LGHNA and CDR2 as YSLEER. The CDR3, as DNA: TGTGCCAGCAGCCAAGATAGGGGTACGCAGTATTTT. Its translation is CASSQDRGTQYF.

This clonotype was observed a handful of times. The rearrangement uses TRBV18 and TRBJ2-3, with a tentative D call TRBD1 (6 bases). Germline V lookup: CDR1 KGHSH, CDR2 LQKENI. V was trimmed by 3 bases and J by 4 bases, leaving 11 bases between them. This CDR3 has 14 residues. The CDR3, as DNA: TGTGCCAGCTCACCCGGCAGGGGAGCAGATACGCAGTATTTT. It is translated as CASSPGRGADTQYF.

The CDR3 nucleotides read TGTGCCAGCAATCGACAGGGGCCTAATGAAAAACTGTTTTTT. Translation gives CASNRQGPNEKLFF. The rearrangement links TRBV12-3 or TRBV12-4 to TRBJ1-4, with TRBD1 matching 8 bases. V trimming: 7 bases; J trimming: 3 bases; junction bases outside the gene matches: 4. The CDR3 spans 14 residues.

This clonotype was observed a handful of times. At one end the junction does not follow the germline gene, possibly because of a read error. This chain connects TRBV29-1 to TRBJ2-3; D remains ambiguous. The CDR3 runs to 14 residues. CDR1 and CDR2 (germline): SQVTM, ANQGSEA. As DNA, the CDR3 is TGCAGCGTTGAAATCCGGCAGGATTCTTCCATTCAATGGTTT. Residues: CSVEIRQDSSIQWF.

The V and J genes are TRBV7-9 and TRBJ1-2; D might be TRBD1 (6 bases). Trimming removed 2 bases at V and 5 bases at J, with 15 bases between. Looked up from germline, CDR1 is SEHNR and CDR2 is FQNEAQ (reference sequence). The CDR3 sequence is 15 residues long. The CDR3 coding sequence is TGTGCCAGCAGCTTAAGAGGGGGGTCCCTTTATGGCTACACCTTC. Encoded protein: CASSLRGGSLYGYTF.

The sample holds a few counts of this clonotype. The chain is built from TRBV7-9 and TRBJ2-5; TRBD2 might be the D (5 bases). Looked up from germline, CDR1 is SEHNR and CDR2 is FQNEAQ (reference sequence). V shed 1 base and J shed 4 bases, with 13 bases lying between them. The CDR3 has 15 residues. The CDR3 is CASSLDPSWRETQYF. The CDR3 nucleotides are TGTGCCAGCAGCTTAGATCCTAGCTGGAGAGAGACCCAGTACTTC.

This sequence joins TRBV6-6 and TRBJ2-7; 10 nucleotides line up with TRBD1. With V trimmed by 4 bases and J by 5 bases, 5 bases remained unmatched. The CDR3 is 14 residues long. CDR1 is MNHNY and CDR2 is SVGAGI in the germline V gene (reference sequence). CDR3 nucleotides: TGTGCCAGCAGTTCGGGACAGGGGCGAAACGAGCAGTACTTC. Translated, it gives CASSSGQGRNEQYF.

The chain joins TRBV7-2 to TRBJ2-3, with D hard to call. There are 15 residues in the CDR3. V shed 5 bases and J shed 2 bases, with 14 bases lying between them. Looked up from germline, CDR1 is SGHTA and CDR2 is FQGNSA. The CDR3 loop is CASSPRTYSTDTQYF. DNA of the CDR3: TGTGCCAGCAGCCCCCGAACCTACTCCACAGATACGCAGTATTTT.

The rearrangement joins TRBV3-1 to TRBJ2-5, with D possibly being TRBD2 (7 bases). The V gene lost 2 bases and the J gene lost 4 bases, with 14 bases spanning the gap. Per germline, CDR1 LGHDT and CDR2 YNNKEL (reference sequence). This CDR3 comprises 15 residues. CDR3 amino acids: CASSQPKGGGETQYF. The CDR3 DNA reads as TGTGCCAGCAGCCAACCCAAGGGGGGGGGAGAGACCCAGTACTTC.

This chain links TRBV3-1 with TRBJ1-4; weak D call: TRBD1 (6 bases). CDR1 and CDR2 (germline): LGHDT, YNNKEL (reference sequence). CDR3 length: 15 residues. The V and J ends lost 4 bases and 4 bases respectively, with 13 bases between them. The CDR3 nucleotides are TGTGCCAGCAGCCCCAGGGGCAGTCATAATGAAAAACTGTTTTTT. Translating it yields CASSPRGSHNEKLFF. The complete variable domain, with remaining parts taken from reference TRBV3-1 and TRBJ1-4, reads DTAVSQTPKYLVTQMGNDKSIKCEQNLGHDTMYWYKQDSKKFLKIMFSYNNKELIINETVPNRFSPKSPDKAHLNLHINSLELGDSAVYFCASSPRGSHNEKLFFGSGTQLSVL.

Only one count was recorded for this clonotype. V is TRBV20-1 and J is TRBJ2-4, with TRBD2 identical over 11 bases. Per germline, CDR1 DFQATT and CDR2 SNEGSKA (reference sequence). CDR3 length: 15 amino acids. J gave up 1 base and V 7 bases, and 6 bases lay outside the gene matches. The chain's CDR3 is CSVTSGRGAKNIQYF. DNA of the CDR3: TGCAGTGTTACTAGCGGGAGAGGGGCCAAAAACATTCAGTACTTC.

The J gene is TRBJ2-7, the V gene TRBV20-1; maybe TRBD1 (5 bases). The CDR3 spans 13 residues. The germline V and J ends were trimmed by 3 bases and 7 bases, with 16 bases remaining between them. Per the germline V gene, CDR1 is DFQATT and CDR2 is SNEGSKA (reference sequence). CDR3: CSASSGIGDEQYF. CDR3 DNA: TGCAGTGCTAGTTCCGGAATAGGGGATGAGCAGTACTTC.

The rearrangement uses TRBV12-3 or TRBV12-4 and TRBJ1-2; TRBD1 matches at 9 bases. The CDR3 runs 14 residues. Unmatched junction bases numbered 1, after V lost 2 bases and J lost 3 bases. This CDR3 reads CASSLRQGDYGYTF. In DNA form, the CDR3 reads TGTGCCAGCAGTTTAAGACAGGGGGACTATGGCTACACCTTC.

In this sample, this clonotype turned up once. V and J are TRBV29-1 and TRBJ2-5; D is perhaps TRBD2 (5 bases). Germline V CDR1 and CDR2: SQVTM, ANQGSEA. The length of the CDR3 is 15 residues. V shed 1 base and J shed 5 bases, with 17 bases lying between them. CDR3 sequence: CSVEVPGGIWETQYF. DNA for the CDR3: TGCAGCGTTGAAGTCCCCGGAGGAATTTGGGAGACCCAGTACTTC.

The genes are TRBV9 and TRBJ1-1; D not certain. The germline CDR1 and CDR2 sequences are SGDLS and YYNGEE. The V gene lost 1 base and the J gene lost 5 bases, with 15 bases spanning the gap. The CDR3 has 15 residues. In DNA form, the CDR3 reads TGTGCCAGCAGCGTATTGGGGAGCGATAAGACTGAAGCTTTCTTT. This codes for CASSVLGSDKTEAFF. Full variable domain (missing parts from reference TRBV9 and TRBJ1-1): DSGVTQTPKHLITATGQRVTLRCSPRSGDLSVYWYQQSLDQGLQFLIQYYNGEERAKGNILERFSAQQFPDLHSELNLSSLELGDSALYFCASSVLGSDKTEAFFGQGTRLTVV.